This entry lists 20 T cell receptor beta chains sequenced from one sample in a study of cytomegalovirus exposure and HLA in healthy donors. The data were produced by immunoSEQ multiplex PCR, yet TCRdb's version contains in-frame clones alone and is incomplete. The data contain around 130,000 clones, about 84% of them singletons. Sequencing was done on a sample of PBMCs. These receptors all come from a woman younger than 45 in good health and CMV-seronegative.

The CDR3 DNA follows: TGTGCCAGCAGCAGGGACAGGGGTAAGAATGAGCAGTTCTTC. It encodes CASSRDRGKNEQFF. V and J are TRBV6-5 and TRBJ2-1; 10 bases align to TRBD1. The CDR3 loop spans 14 amino acids. Germline V gene lookup returns CDR1 MNHEY and CDR2 SVGAGI. Trimming removed 6 bases from V and 7 bases from J; junction bases left unmatched: 6.

V usage is TRBV7-2 and J usage is TRBJ1-6, with a weak D call TRBD1 (5 bases). This CDR3 has 14 residues. The germline V gene has CDR1 SGHTA and CDR2 FQGNSA. V gave up 1 base and J gave up 10 bases, with 11 bases separating them. The CDR3 region has the DNA TGTGCCAGCAGCTTAGGCAGGGCTGAATCACCCCTCCACTTT. This sequence encodes CASSLGRAESPLHF.

This chain connects TRBV5-1 to TRBJ2-7, with 10 nucleotides matching TRBD1. V lost 6 bases and J lost 3; bases outside the gene matches: 6. The CDR3 is made up of 14 amino acids. Germline-derived CDR1 and CDR2 are SGHRS and YFSETQ. CDR3 amino acids: CASKSRTGGYEQYF. CDR3 nucleotides: TGCGCCAGCAAAAGCAGGACAGGGGGCTACGAGCAGTACTTC.

V and J are TRBV6-6 and TRBJ1-5, with 11 bases matching TRBD1. This CDR3 is built from 15 residues. Trimming cost V 2 bases and J 4 bases; bases outside gene matches: 1. Germline V gives CDR1 MNHNY, CDR2 SVGAGI (reference sequence). The DNA of the CDR3 is TGTGCCAGCAGTTACGGACAGGGGGCTAATCAGCCCCAGCATTTT. It encodes CASSYGQGANQPQHF.

The chain carries TRBV7-7 and TRBJ2-3, with D maybe TRBD2 (6 bases). Germline CDR1 is SSHAT and CDR2 is FNYEAQ (reference sequence). The CDR3 has 19 residues. V lost 5 bases and J lost 2, with 26 bases in between. The CDR3 DNA sequence: TGTGCCAGCAGCCTTACGTGGGTCCGCATAGGCGGGATCACAGATACGCAGTATTTT. Its translation is CASSLTWVRIGGITDTQYF.

Written as DNA, the CDR3 is TGTGCCAGCAGCTGGACAGGGAACACTGAAGCTTTCTTT. As protein: CASSWTGNTEAFF. The chain employs TRBV6-5 and TRBJ1-1, with 7 bases aligning to TRBD1. Trimming at V came to 6 bases and at J to 1 base, leaving 2 bases not matched to a gene. Germline loops: CDR1 MNHEY, CDR2 SVGAGI. The CDR3 has 13 amino acids.

The CDR3 DNA reads TGTGCCAGCAGCTTCCTGGACAGGGGGATTTTCTATGGCTACACCTTC. Translating gives CASSFLDRGIFYGYTF. The chain recombines TRBV5-8 with TRBJ1-2; 10 bases line up with TRBD1. Losses at the gene ends were 2 bases for V and 4 bases for J; bases not matched to a gene: 8. Germline lookup yields CDR1 SGHTS and CDR2 YDEGEE. The length of the CDR3 is 16 residues.

The chain carries TRBV30 and TRBJ2-5; D perhaps matches TRBD1 (6 bases). The ends were cut back, 0 bases at V and 4 bases at J, with 6 bases in the middle. The germline V gene has CDR1 GTSNPN and CDR2 SVGIG (reference sequence). The CDR3 extends over 12 amino acids. As DNA, the CDR3 is TGTGCCTGGAGTGTACAGGGAGAGACCCAGTACTTC. Its protein is CAWSVQGETQYF. The full variable domain, with the rest looked up from reference TRBV30 and TRBJ2-5, is SQTIHQWPATLVQPVGSPLSLECTVEGTSNPNLYWYRQAAGRGLQLLFYSVGIGQISSEVPQNLSASRPQDRQFILSSKKLLLSDSGFYLCAWSVQGETQYFGPGTRLLVL.

The chain combines TRBV5-1 with TRBJ1-5; 8 nucleotides match TRBD1. J gave up 2 bases and V 0 bases, and 4 bases lay outside the gene matches. Germline V gene lookup returns CDR1 SGHRS and CDR2 YFSETQ. The CDR3 contains 16 residues. CDR3 protein: CASSLEDRDRNQPQHF. The CDR3 DNA sequence: TGCGCCAGCAGCTTGGAGGACAGGGATCGCAATCAGCCCCAGCATTTT.

V is TRBV9 and J is TRBJ1-2, with 10 bases matching TRBD1. Per the germline V gene, CDR1 is SGDLS and CDR2 is YYNGEE. Trimming removed 2 bases from V and 0 bases from J; junction bases left unmatched: 7. This CDR3 has 17 residues. In DNA form, the CDR3 reads TGTGCCAGCAGCGTGGAGGGACAGGGGAGCGCTAACTATGGCTACACCTTC. It encodes CASSVEGQGSANYGYTF.

The chain employs TRBV7-9 and TRBJ2-1, with 8 bases that match TRBD2. The V segment lost 5 bases and the J segment 5 bases; nucleotides outside the gene matches: 11. The CDR3 spans 16 residues. The germline CDR1 and CDR2 sequences are SEHNR and FQNEAQ (reference sequence). In DNA form, the CDR3 reads TGTGCCAGCAGCACCCCCGGGGGGGCATTGGACAATGAGCAGTTCTTC. This codes for CASSTPGGALDNEQFF. Variable domain in full (rest from reference TRBV7-9 and TRBJ2-1): DTGVSQNPRHKITKRGQNVTFRCDPISEHNRLYWYRQTLGQGPEFLTYFQNEAQLEKSRLLSDRFSAERPKGSFSTLEIQRTEQGDSAMYLCASSTPGGALDNEQFFGPGTRLTVL.

The rearrangement links TRBV5-6 to TRBJ2-1; D is possibly TRBD2 (7 bases). The germline V gene encodes CDR1 SGHDT and CDR2 YYEEEE. The CDR3 runs 14 residues. V was trimmed by 7 bases and J by 5 bases, leaving 16 bases between them. In DNA form, the CDR3 reads TGTGCCAGCGGAGGTGGGGGGGCACACAATGAGCAGTTCTTC. This translates into CASGGGGAHNEQFF.

The chain combines TRBV18 with TRBJ1-4; TRBD1 is a possible D gene (5 bases). The CDR3 loop spans 16 amino acids. In germline, CDR1 is KGHSH, CDR2 LQKENI. Trimming removed 3 bases at V and 4 bases at J, with 15 bases between. The CDR3 nucleotides read TGTGCCAGCTCACCTCGGGACTCCGGCCTTAATGAAAAACTGTTTTTT. Protein: CASSPRDSGLNEKLFF.

The gene calls are TRBV4-1 and TRBJ2-2, with 12 bases identical to TRBD2. Trimming removed 2 bases from V and 3 bases from J; junction bases left unmatched: 7. Germline V lookup: CDR1 MGHRA, CDR2 YSYEKL. The CDR3 sequence is 18 residues long. CDR3 bases: TGCGCCAGCAGCCAATCAGGACTAGCGGGGAGCTACACCGGGGAGCTGTTTTTT. Translated: CASSQSGLAGSYTGELFF.

V is TRBV10-1 and J is TRBJ2-5, with 10 bases matching TRBD1. Germline CDR1 reads WNHNN; CDR2 reads SYGVQD (reference sequence). V was clipped by 2 bases and J by 7 bases; unmatched bases: 1. The CDR3 is 13 amino acids. The CDR3 loop reads CASSEGDRGTQYF. The CDR3 nucleotides read TGCGCCAGCAGTGAGGGGGACAGGGGGACCCAGTACTTC.

The chain carries TRBV7-2 and TRBJ1-5; weak D call: TRBD1 (5 bases). This CDR3 comprises 15 residues. With 5 bases removed from V and 3 bases from J, the gap between germline ends came to 14 bases. From germline, CDR1 is SGHTA and CDR2 FQGNSA. CDR3 amino acids: CASSKTQGINQPQHF. CDR3 nucleotide sequence: TGTGCCAGCAGCAAGACCCAGGGTATCAATCAGCCCCAGCATTTT.

V usage is TRBV2 and J usage is TRBJ2-2, with 7 bases identical to TRBD2. Germline V gives CDR1 SNHLY, CDR2 FYNNEI. CDR3 size: 16 residues. The ends lost 2 bases at V and 2 bases at J; junction bases unmatched: 5. CDR3 in DNA: TGTGCCAGCAGTGAACTGGGAGGGCTCAACACCGGGGAGCTGTTTTTT. Translated, it gives CASSELGGLNTGELFF.

Concerning this clone: At the DNA level, this CDR3 is encoded by other sequences in the same sample as well. The V gene is TRBV7-2, the J gene TRBJ2-5; D not certain. The CDR3 spans 13 residues. Trimming took 0 bases from V and 1 from J, leaving 3 bases between them. Germline V lookup: CDR1 SGHTA, CDR2 FQGNSA. This chain's CDR3 is CASSLARQETQYF. The CDR3 DNA reads TGTGCCAGCAGCTTAGCGCGCCAAGAGACCCAGTACTTC.

The chain recombines TRBV6-1 with TRBJ1-1; D is undetermined. Trimming left V 1 base short and J 6 bases short, with 9 bases between. Germline lookup yields CDR1 MNHNS and CDR2 SASEGT. There are 13 residues in the CDR3. This chain's CDR3 is CASSEGDSSEAFF. For the CDR3, the DNA is TGTGCCAGCAGTGAAGGAGATAGCTCTGAAGCTTTCTTT.

The chain is built from TRBV5-1 and TRBJ1-5; the D gene is possibly TRBD1 (5 bases). V shed 2 bases and J shed 5 bases, with 8 bases lying between them. This CDR3 is 13 amino acids long. The germline gives CDR1 SGHRS, CDR2 YFSETQ. The CDR3 is CASSFGGDQPQHF. CDR3 DNA: TGCGCCAGCAGCTTCGGGGGGGATCAGCCCCAGCATTTT.